This TCR beta chain derives from a study of T-cell memory formation after mild COVID-19. On the study more broadly: Clusters of TCRs were largely donor specific.

Points from the study as a whole: Pre-infection memory contained some responding clones, which suggested that cross-reactive memory had joined. SARS-CoV-2 specificity was not confirmed for second-wave clones peaking on day 37.

This clonotype came up a few times. Antigen: not known. Germline and junction disagree at one end, which may indicate a read error. Germline lookup yields CDR1 SEHNR and CDR2 FQNEAQ (reference sequence). This CDR3 spans 14 amino acids. Libraries for TCRalpha and TCRbeta carried sample barcodes and unique molecular identifiers via 5'RACE. TCRdb passed the 5' RACE reads through MiXCR, listing each CDR3 protein once. The repertoire holds hundreds of thousands of distinct CDR3 sequences, roughly 15% seen once, with about 4% in the top ten. This receptor was taken from a man aged 18 to 29 who had mild COVID-19 (a few samples of this study predate the infection). Cell type and time point are not known. The sample taken for sequencing was PBMCs or a T cell subset sorted from them (not recorded which). The rearrangement joins TRBV7-9 to TRBJ2-7; D uncertain. The CDR3 DNA reads TGTGCCGGCAGCTCGACGACGGGCTCCTACGAGCAGTACTTC. Its protein is CAGSSTTGSYEQYF.